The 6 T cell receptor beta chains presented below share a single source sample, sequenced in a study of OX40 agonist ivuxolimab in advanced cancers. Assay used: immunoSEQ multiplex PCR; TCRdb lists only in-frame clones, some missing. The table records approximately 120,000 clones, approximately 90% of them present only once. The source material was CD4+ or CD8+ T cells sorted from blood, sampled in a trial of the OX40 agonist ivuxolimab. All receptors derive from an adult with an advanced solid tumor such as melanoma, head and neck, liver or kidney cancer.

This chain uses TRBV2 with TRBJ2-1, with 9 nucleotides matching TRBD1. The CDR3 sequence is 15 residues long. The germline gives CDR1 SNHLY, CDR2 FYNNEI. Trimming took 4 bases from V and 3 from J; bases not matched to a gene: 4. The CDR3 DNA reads TGTGCCAGCAGTGTGGACAGGGGACTCTACAATGAGCAGTTCTTC. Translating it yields CASSVDRGLYNEQFF.

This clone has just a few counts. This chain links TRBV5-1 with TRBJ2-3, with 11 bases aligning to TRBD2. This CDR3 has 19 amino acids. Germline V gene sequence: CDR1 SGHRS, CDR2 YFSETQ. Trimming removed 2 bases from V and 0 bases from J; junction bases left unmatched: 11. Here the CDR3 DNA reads TGCGCCAGCAGCTTACCTACTAGCGGGAGTTCACCTAGCACAGATACGCAGTATTTT. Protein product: CASSLPTSGSSPSTDTQYF.

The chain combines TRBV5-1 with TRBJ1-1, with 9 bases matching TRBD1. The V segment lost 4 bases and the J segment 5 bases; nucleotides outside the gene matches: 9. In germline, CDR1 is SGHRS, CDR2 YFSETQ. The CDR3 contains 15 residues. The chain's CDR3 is CASSPGQGWGTEAFF. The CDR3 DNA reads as TGCGCCAGCAGCCCGGGACAGGGCTGGGGTACTGAAGCTTTCTTT.

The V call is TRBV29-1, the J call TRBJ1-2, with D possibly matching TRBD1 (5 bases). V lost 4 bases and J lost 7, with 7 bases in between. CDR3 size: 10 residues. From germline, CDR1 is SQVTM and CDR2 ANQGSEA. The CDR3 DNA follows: TGCAGCGTTGGGGACGCTGGCTACACCTTC. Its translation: CSVGDAGYTF.

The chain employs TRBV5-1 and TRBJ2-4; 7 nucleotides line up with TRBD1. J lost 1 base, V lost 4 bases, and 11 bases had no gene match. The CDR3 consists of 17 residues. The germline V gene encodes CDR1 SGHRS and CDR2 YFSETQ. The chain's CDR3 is CASSTTTGVGAKNIQYF. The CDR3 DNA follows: TGCGCCAGCAGCACGACCACAGGGGTCGGTGCCAAAAACATTCAGTACTTC.

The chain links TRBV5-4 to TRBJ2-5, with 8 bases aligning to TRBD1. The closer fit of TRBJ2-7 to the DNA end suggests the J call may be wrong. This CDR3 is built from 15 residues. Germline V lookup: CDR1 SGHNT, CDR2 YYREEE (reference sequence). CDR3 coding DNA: TGTGCCAGCAGCCCAGGACAGGGAAGCTCCTACGAGCAGTACTTC. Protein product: CASSPGQGSSYEQYF.